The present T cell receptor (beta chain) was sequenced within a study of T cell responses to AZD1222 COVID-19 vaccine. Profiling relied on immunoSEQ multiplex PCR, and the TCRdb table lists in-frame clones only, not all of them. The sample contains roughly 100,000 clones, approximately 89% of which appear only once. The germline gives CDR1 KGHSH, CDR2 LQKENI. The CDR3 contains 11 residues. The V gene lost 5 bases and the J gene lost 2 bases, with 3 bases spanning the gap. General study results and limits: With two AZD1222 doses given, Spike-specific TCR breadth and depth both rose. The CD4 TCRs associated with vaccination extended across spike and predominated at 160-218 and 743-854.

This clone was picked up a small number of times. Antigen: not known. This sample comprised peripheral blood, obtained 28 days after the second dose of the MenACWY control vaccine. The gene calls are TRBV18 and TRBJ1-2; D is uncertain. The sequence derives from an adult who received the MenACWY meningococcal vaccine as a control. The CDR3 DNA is TGTGCCAGCTCATCGAACTATGGCTACACCTTC. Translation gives CASSSNYGYTF.